The subject of this entry is one TCR beta chain. The antigen is undetermined. The sample comes from a study of regulatory and conventional T cells in RAG deficiency. Study-wide findings and caveats: Treg unique TCR beta sequences were 90 to 100-fold fewer in Omenn syndrome and CID/AS patients than controls. These Omenn syndrome Treg sorts may hold peripherally activated cells instead. Shorter CDR3s in all patient subsets; >85% Treg-Tconv overlap in Omenn.

Sequenced by immunoSEQ multiplex PCR; TCRdb stores in-frame clones only, minus some. The sample lists 9,400 or so clones, around 92% occurring once. Blood CD4+ CD25-high CD127-low regulatory T cells supplied the genomic DNA template. CDR1 and CDR2 (germline): SEHNR, FQNEAQ (reference sequence). The V and J ends lost 8 bases and 2 bases, in that order; junction bases with no gene match: 6. The CDR3 has 14 amino acids. These data also featured in a second study, about regulatory T cells. Per that paper: The primer mix had 52 TRBV and 13 TRBJ primers. Skewed V and J usage and few unique V-J pairs marked patient repertoires, most in Tregs.

The clonotype originates from a human donor in good health. The chain uses TRBV7-9 and TRBJ1-2, with TRBD1 identical over 9 bases. Sequencing input: Tregs sorted from blood. The CDR3 bases are TGTGCCAGCCGACAGGGGGAGGGGAACTATGGCTACACCTTC. Protein sequence: CASRQGEGNYGYTF.